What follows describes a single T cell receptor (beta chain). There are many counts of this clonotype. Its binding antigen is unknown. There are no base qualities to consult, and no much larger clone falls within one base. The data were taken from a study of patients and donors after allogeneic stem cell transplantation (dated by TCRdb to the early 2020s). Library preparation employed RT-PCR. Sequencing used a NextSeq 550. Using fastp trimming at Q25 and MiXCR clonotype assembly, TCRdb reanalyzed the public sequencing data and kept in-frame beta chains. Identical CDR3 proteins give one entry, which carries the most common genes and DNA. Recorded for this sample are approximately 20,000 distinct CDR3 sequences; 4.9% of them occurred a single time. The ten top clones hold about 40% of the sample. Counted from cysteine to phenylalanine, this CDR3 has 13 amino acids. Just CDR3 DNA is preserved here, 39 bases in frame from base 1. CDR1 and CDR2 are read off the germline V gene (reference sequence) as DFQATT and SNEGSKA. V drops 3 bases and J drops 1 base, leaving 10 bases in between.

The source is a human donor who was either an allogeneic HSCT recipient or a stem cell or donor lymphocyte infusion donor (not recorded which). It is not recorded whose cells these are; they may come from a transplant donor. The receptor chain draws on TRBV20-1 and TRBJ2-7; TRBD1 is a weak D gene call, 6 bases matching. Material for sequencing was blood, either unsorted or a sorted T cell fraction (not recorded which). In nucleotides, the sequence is TGCAGTGCTAGTAGGGACACTTCCTACGAGCAGTACTTC. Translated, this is CSASRDTSYEQYF.